What follows are 30 T cell receptor beta chains derived from one specimen sequenced in a study of blood T cell repertoires in COVID-19. Measured with immunoSEQ multiplex PCR; TCRdb has only the in-frame clones, and not every one. The sample includes about 200,000 clones, 86% of them seen just once. Sample: peripheral blood. All receptors come from a woman in her 70s with acute or convalescent COVID-19.

This clone showed up just once. V usage is TRBV7-9 and J usage is TRBJ1-2, with 10 bases identical to TRBD1. This CDR3 has 15 residues. Losses at the gene ends were 6 bases for V and 3 bases for J; bases not matched to a gene: 7. Germline loops: CDR1 SEHNR, CDR2 FQNEAQ (reference sequence). The CDR3 protein is CASSFDRGLDYGYTF. Here the CDR3 DNA reads TGTGCCAGCAGTTTTGACAGGGGGCTGGACTATGGCTACACCTTC.

The J gene is TRBJ2-2, the V gene TRBV3-1 (or the pseudogene TRBV3-2), with unresolved D. CDR1 and CDR2 (germline): LGHDT, YNNKEL (reference sequence). The CDR3 sequence is 18 residues long. The germline V and J ends were trimmed by 1 base and 0 bases, with 15 bases remaining between them. CDR3 in amino acids: CASSQVAPVFANTGELFF. The CDR3 DNA reads as TGTGCCAGCAGCCAAGTAGCCCCTGTGTTCGCGAACACCGGGGAGCTGTTTTTT.

This chain connects TRBV24-1 to TRBJ1-2; D not certain. The CDR3 spans 13 residues. V lost 2 bases, J lost 2 bases, and 5 bases lay in between. CDR1 and CDR2 (germline): KGHDR, SFDVKD. CDR3 coding DNA: TGTGCCACCAGTGATTCTAGCAACTATGGCTACACCTTC. As protein: CATSDSSNYGYTF.

This clone was observed a single time. The chain links TRBV29-1 to TRBJ2-1; perhaps TRBD2 as D (6 bases). This CDR3 region has 12 residues. Trimming removed 1 base at V and 15 bases at J, with 16 bases between. Germline CDR1 and CDR2: SQVTM and ANQGSEA. DNA for the CDR3: TGCAGCGTTGAAGCGGCGCGGGACCGTCTGTTCTTC. Translation gives CSVEAARDRLFF.

This chain joins TRBV4-2 and TRBJ2-3; 12 nucleotides line up with TRBD2. The germline V gene encodes CDR1 LGHNA and CDR2 YNFKEQ. Germline trimming cut 3 bases from V and 0 bases from J; bases unmatched to any gene: 16. This CDR3 spans 21 amino acids. The CDR3 region is CASSQSGRRLAGVSSTDTQYF. CDR3 bases: TGTGCCAGCAGCCAGTCCGGTCGGAGACTAGCGGGGGTCTCTAGCACAGATACGCAGTATTTT.

V and J are TRBV4-2 and TRBJ2-7; 9 bases are shared with TRBD2. CDR3 length: 14 amino acids. Trimming cost V 1 base and J 5 bases; bases outside gene matches: 3. The germline CDR1 and CDR2 sequences are LGHNA and YNFKEQ. The CDR3 sequence is CASSQAGTSNEQYF. The CDR3 DNA reads as TGTGCCAGCAGCCAAGCCGGGACTAGCAACGAGCAGTACTTC.

J is TRBJ1-5 and V is TRBV11-2; D unclear. This CDR3 contains 12 residues. Between the trimmed V and J ends, which lost 4 bases and 4 bases, there was a span of 5 bases. CDR1 is SGHAT and CDR2 is FQNNGV in the germline V gene. Here the CDR3 DNA reads TGTGCCAGCAGCTCCCCTAATCAGCCCCAGCATTTT. Translating it yields CASSSPNQPQHF.

CDR3 coding DNA: TGCAGTGCTAGTTTTGGGGCCCAGGGGCCAGATACGCAGTATTTT. Translated, it gives CSASFGAQGPDTQYF. The V gene is TRBV20-1, the J gene TRBJ2-3, with D tentatively TRBD1 (6 bases). The CDR3 is made up of 15 amino acids. Trimming took off 3 bases at V and 4 bases at J, with 17 bases between the two ends. CDR1 is DFQATT, CDR2 SNEGSKA, per germline (reference sequence).

The chain couples TRBV28 to TRBJ1-1, with D uncertain. CDR1 is MDHEN, CDR2 SYDVKM, per germline. The CDR3 spans 13 residues. Trimming stripped 2 bases from V and 1 base from J, with 5 bases between. The CDR3 is CASSLVRNTEAFF. The CDR3 nucleotides are TGTGCCAGCAGTTTAGTCAGGAACACTGAAGCTTTCTTT. Full variable domain (rest looked up from reference TRBV28 and TRBJ1-1): DVKVTQSSRYLVKRTGEKVFLECVQDMDHENMFWYRQDPGLGLRLIYFSYDVKMKEKGDIPEGYSVSREKKERFSLILESASTNQTSMYLCASSLVRNTEAFFGQGTRLTVV.

The gene calls are TRBV11-3 and TRBJ1-2; TRBD1 aligns across 11 bases. CDR1 is SGHNT and CDR2 is YENEEA in the germline V gene. The ends lost 8 bases at V and 8 bases at J; junction bases unmatched: 4. The CDR3 totals 12 residues. CDR3 amino acids: CASGTGGDGYTF. Here the CDR3 DNA reads TGTGCCAGCGGGACAGGGGGTGACGGCTACACCTTC.

The chain has TRBV7-2 and TRBJ1-3; possible D gene TRBD1, 5 bases. The CDR3 totals 16 residues. The germline V gene encodes CDR1 SGHTA and CDR2 FQGNSA. Deletions cut 1 base from V and 0 bases from J, with 10 bases between. Written as DNA, the CDR3 is TGTGCCAGCAGCTTAGATTGGGGGGACTCTGGAAACACCATATATTTT. The encoded protein is CASSLDWGDSGNTIYF. The full variable domain, with the rest looked up from reference TRBV7-2 and TRBJ1-3, is GAGVSQSPSNKVTEKGKDVELRCDPISGHTALYWYRQSLGQGLEFLIYFQGNSAPDKSGLPSDRFSAERTGGSVSTLTIQRTQQEDSAVYLCASSLDWGDSGNTIYFGEGSWLTVV.

This chain uses TRBV20-1 with TRBJ1-2; 7 positions agree with TRBD1. The CDR3 loop spans 15 amino acids. Germline CDR1 and CDR2: DFQATT and SNEGSKA (reference sequence). V shed 3 bases and J 2 bases; nucleotides not matched to a gene: 9. CDR3 DNA sequence: TGCAGTGCTAGTGGGACAGACACGACGAACTATGGCTACACCTTC. It codes for CSASGTDTTNYGYTF.

This chain uses TRBV7-8 with TRBJ1-2, with D possibly TRBD1 on 6 matching bases. The CDR3 totals 15 residues. Trimming took off 5 bases at V and 2 bases at J, with 15 bases between the two ends. Germline CDR1 SGHVS, CDR2 FQNEAQ. The CDR3 region has the DNA TGTGCCAGCAGCCCCACGGGGGGGCGAAACTATGGCTACACCTTC. This gives the protein CASSPTGGRNYGYTF.

The CDR3 bases are TGTGCCAGCAGCGAAGGACAGCAAATAAACACCATATATTTT. Translated, it gives CASSEGQQINTIYF. The J gene is TRBJ1-3, the V gene TRBV13, with a possible D match to TRBD1 (6 bases). The CDR3 is 14 amino acids. The germline CDR1 and CDR2 sequences are PRHDT and FYEKMQ (reference sequence). With 5 bases removed from V and 6 bases from J, the gap between germline ends came to 14 bases.

In this sample, this clone turned up once. J is TRBJ2-2 and V is TRBV7-9, with 9 bases aligning to TRBD1. With 4 bases clipped from V and 2 bases from J, the junction kept 2 bases outside the gene matches. CDR3 size: 15 residues. Germline CDR1 and CDR2: SEHNR and FQNEAQ (reference sequence). The CDR3 reads CASSSGQGNTGELFF. The CDR3 DNA reads as TGTGCCAGCAGCTCGGGACAGGGAAACACCGGGGAGCTGTTTTTT.

V gene TRBV9 combines with J gene TRBJ1-1; D possibly corresponds to TRBD1 (6 bases). CDR1 SGDLS and CDR2 YYNGEE come from the germline V gene. CDR3 length: 14 residues. Trimming pared 4 bases from V and 2 bases from J, leaving 12 bases between. CDR3 amino acids: CASSPRQENTEAFF. The CDR3 DNA reads as TGTGCCAGCAGCCCTCGACAGGAAAACACTGAAGCTTTCTTT.

This rearrangement joins TRBV2 to TRBJ1-2, with 8 bases aligning to TRBD1. Germline-derived CDR1 and CDR2 are SNHLY and FYNNEI. The CDR3 spans 13 residues. V shed 4 bases, J shed 6 bases, and the junction held 4 bases outside the gene matches. The CDR3 region has the DNA TGTGCCAGCAGTGCTTGGACAGGGAATGGCTACACCTTC. It is translated as CASSAWTGNGYTF.

V is TRBV3-1 (or the pseudogene TRBV3-2) and J is TRBJ1-5; D might be TRBD1 (5 bases). CDR1 LGHDT and CDR2 YNNKEL come from the germline V gene (reference sequence). Trimming removed 1 base from V and 6 bases from J, with 10 bases in between. The CDR3 contains 14 residues. The CDR3 region is CASSQATGVQPQHF. The CDR3 DNA is TGTGCCAGCAGCCAAGCCACAGGCGTTCAGCCCCAGCATTTT.

The chain joins TRBV6-5 to TRBJ1-4, with a weak D call TRBD1 (6 bases). The CDR3 consists of 15 residues. In germline, CDR1 is MNHEY, CDR2 SVGAGI. Between the trimmed V and J ends, which lost 2 bases and 7 bases, there was a span of 14 bases. CDR3 loop: CASSYEAGAGEKLFF. In DNA form, the CDR3 reads TGTGCCAGCAGTTACGAGGCAGGGGCAGGTGAAAAACTGTTTTTT.

The V gene is TRBV19, the J gene TRBJ1-1, with TRBD1 as a possible D gene (5 bases). CDR3 length: 18 residues. V was trimmed by 4 bases and J by 0 bases, leaving 21 bases between them. Germline CDR1 is LNHDA and CDR2 is SQIVND (reference sequence). The CDR3 coding sequence is TGTGCCAGTAGTAACCTCGCAGGGCTCCAAGTAGTGAACACTGAAGCTTTCTTT. Translated: CASSNLAGLQVVNTEAFF. The complete variable domain, with remaining parts taken from reference TRBV19 and TRBJ1-1, reads DGGITQSPKYLFRKEGQNVTLSCEQNLNHDAMYWYRQDPGQGLRLIYYSQIVNDFQKGDIAEGYSVSREKKESFPLTVTSAQKNPTAFYLCASSNLAGLQVVNTEAFFGQGTRLTVV.

The chain couples TRBV19 to TRBJ2-1, with D uncertain. V gave up 6 bases and J gave up 0 bases, with 24 bases separating them. The CDR3 runs 19 residues. Germline CDR1 is LNHDA and CDR2 is SQIVND (reference sequence). DNA of the CDR3: TGTGCCAGTAGCCCCCCCCAATTGATCCCAACTTCCTCCTACAATGAGCAGTTCTTC. Translated, it gives CASSPPQLIPTSSYNEQFF.

This chain uses TRBV4-3 with TRBJ1-1, with 7 nucleotides matching TRBD1. The germline V gene encodes CDR1 LGHNA and CDR2 YSLEER. J gave up 6 bases and V 4 bases, and 11 bases lay outside the gene matches. This CDR3 has 15 residues. The CDR3 bases are TGCGCCAGCAGCCTAGGAACAGGGGAGTCGGCTGAAGCTTTCTTT. Translating gives CASSLGTGESAEAFF.

The count of this clone is one. V and J are TRBV10-3 and TRBJ2-1; 11 nucleotides match TRBD2. Trimming at V came to 11 bases and at J to 8 bases, leaving 11 bases not matched to a gene. In germline, CDR1 is ENHRY, CDR2 SYGVKD. This CDR3 comprises 14 residues. Here the CDR3 reads CAAVSGRAGDEQFF. The DNA for the CDR3 is TGTGCCGCTGTTAGCGGGAGGGCCGGCGATGAGCAGTTCTTC.

This rearrangement joins TRBV4-1 to TRBJ2-1; 8 nucleotides match TRBD1. The junction had 8 bases not matched to a gene; V was cut back by 3 bases and J by 7 bases. This CDR3 has 15 residues. Germline V gives CDR1 MGHRA, CDR2 YSYEKL. This CDR3 reads CASSHRMQGANEQFF. CDR3 in DNA: TGCGCCAGCAGCCACCGCATGCAGGGGGCGAATGAGCAGTTCTTC.

This clone has a handful of counts. This chain links TRBV15 with TRBJ1-2; 7 nucleotides align to TRBD1. The V gene's germline CDR1 is LNHNV and CDR2 YYDKDF (reference sequence). J lost 7 bases, V lost 4 bases, and 6 bases had no gene match. This CDR3 has 13 residues. CDR3 sequence (DNA): TGTGCCACCAGCAAGACAGGGCAGGGTGGCTACACCTTC. As protein: CATSKTGQGGYTF.

This clone was seen more than once but under ten times. V and J are TRBV6-5 and TRBJ1-2, with D unclear. The CDR3 consists of 13 residues. V was pared by 6 bases and J by 0 bases, with 8 bases between. The V gene's germline CDR1 is MNHEY and CDR2 SVGAGI. CDR3 amino acids: CASRPRANYGYTF. CDR3 nucleotide sequence: TGTGCCAGCAGACCGAGAGCTAACTATGGCTACACCTTC.

The chain employs TRBV7-2 and TRBJ1-5, with 8 bases lining up with TRBD1. Germline CDR1 is SGHTA and CDR2 is FQGNSA. The CDR3 has 14 residues. V was pared by 6 bases and J by 5 bases, with 6 bases of the junction left unmatched. The CDR3: CASSLPGQDQPQHF. CDR3 nucleotides: TGTGCCAGCAGTTTACCGGGACAGGATCAGCCCCAGCATTTT.

The rearrangement joins TRBV4-1 to TRBJ2-3; possible D gene TRBD2, 5 bases. Per germline, CDR1 MGHRA and CDR2 YSYEKL. V shed 4 bases and J shed 4 bases, with 12 bases lying between them. This CDR3 comprises 14 residues. The CDR3 DNA reads TGCGCCAGCAGCCTACGAGAGGGTCCAGATACGCAGTATTTT. Protein sequence: CASSLREGPDTQYF.

There are a few counts of this clone. J is TRBJ1-3 and V is TRBV5-5, with 11 nucleotides matching TRBD1. This CDR3 has 18 amino acids. Germline V gene lookup returns CDR1 SGHKS and CDR2 YYEKEE (reference sequence). V lost 2 bases to trimming and J lost 0 bases; unmatched junction nucleotides: 7. The CDR3 protein is CASSFSGTGGISGNTIYF. Here the CDR3 DNA reads TGTGCCAGCAGCTTTTCCGGGACAGGGGGTATCTCTGGAAACACCATATATTTT.

The rearrangement uses TRBV7-2 and TRBJ2-3, with 7 bases identical to TRBD2. Germline V gives CDR1 SGHTA, CDR2 FQGNSA. Unmatched junction bases numbered 9, after V lost 5 bases and J lost 4 bases. This CDR3 comprises 15 residues. DNA for the CDR3: TGTGCCAGCAGCCCCCTGCGGGAGTGGGCAGATACGCAGTATTTT. Translation gives CASSPLREWADTQYF. The full variable domain, in which reference TRBV7-2 and TRBJ2-3 provide the parts outside the CDR3, is GAGVSQSPSNKVTEKGKDVELRCDPISGHTALYWYRQSLGQGLEFLIYFQGNSAPDKSGLPSDRFSAERTGGSVSTLTIQRTQQEDSAVYLCASSPLREWADTQYFGPGTRLTVL.